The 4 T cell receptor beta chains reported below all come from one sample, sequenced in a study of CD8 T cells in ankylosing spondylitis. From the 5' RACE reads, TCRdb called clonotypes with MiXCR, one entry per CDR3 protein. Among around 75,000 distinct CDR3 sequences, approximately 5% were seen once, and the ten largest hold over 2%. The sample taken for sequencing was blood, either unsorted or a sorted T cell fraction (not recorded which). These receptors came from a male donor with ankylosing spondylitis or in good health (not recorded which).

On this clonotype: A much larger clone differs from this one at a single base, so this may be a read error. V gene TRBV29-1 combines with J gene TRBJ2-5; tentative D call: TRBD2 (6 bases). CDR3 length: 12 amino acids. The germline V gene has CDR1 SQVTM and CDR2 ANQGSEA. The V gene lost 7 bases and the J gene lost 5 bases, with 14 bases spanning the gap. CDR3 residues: CSERCGGETQYF. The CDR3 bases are TGCAGCGAACGGTGTGGAGGGGAGACCCAGTACTTC.

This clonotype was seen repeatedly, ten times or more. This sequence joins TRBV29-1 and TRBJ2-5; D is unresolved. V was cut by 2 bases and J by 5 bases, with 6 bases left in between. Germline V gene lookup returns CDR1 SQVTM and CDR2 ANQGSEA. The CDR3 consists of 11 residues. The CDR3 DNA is TGCAGCGTTGAAACGGAGGAGACCCAGTACTTC. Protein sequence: CSVETEETQYF.

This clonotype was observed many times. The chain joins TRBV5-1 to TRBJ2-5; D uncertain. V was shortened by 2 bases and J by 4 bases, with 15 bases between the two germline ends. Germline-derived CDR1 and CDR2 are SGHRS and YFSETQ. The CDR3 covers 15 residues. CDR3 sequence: CASSLKSAGPETQYF. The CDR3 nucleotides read TGCGCCAGCAGCTTAAAAAGCGCTGGCCCAGAGACCCAGTACTTC.

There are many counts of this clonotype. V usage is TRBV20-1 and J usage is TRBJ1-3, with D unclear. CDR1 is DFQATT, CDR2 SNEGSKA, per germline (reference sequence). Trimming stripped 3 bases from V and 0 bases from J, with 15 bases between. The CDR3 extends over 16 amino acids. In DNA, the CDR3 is TGCAGTGCTAGGGATGGACGGCTCCGCTCTGGAAACACCATATATTTT. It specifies CSARDGRLRSGNTIYF.